This T cell receptor beta chain derives from a study of CD8 T cells in ankylosing spondylitis (TCRdb year 2017). With regard to the full study: T cell receptor beta repertoires were profiled in healthy donors and ankylosing spondylitis patients so that disease-linked TCR variants could be found. Peripheral blood was sampled, and synovial fluid was also collected from ankylosing spondylitis patients. In total, the full study cohort was made up of about 99 healthy donors and about two dozen ankylosing spondylitis patients. What the authors observed across the whole study: Some motif variants had previously been reported in the synovial fluid and blood of reactive arthritis patients, which suggests shared mechanisms of disease initiation. A CD8+ phenotype was shown by the disease-linked clones, which were found at relatively low frequencies in peripheral blood. Blood from ankylosing spondylitis patients appeared to be characterized by a TCR beta motif composed of under 10 highly homologous amino acid variants. The disease-linked clones were reported to be significantly enriched in matched synovial fluid samples from ankylosing spondylitis patients.

The sequencing machine was an Illumina HiSeq 2500. Quantitative 5'-RACE with molecular barcodes was used to prepare TCR beta libraries. From the authors' description of their analysis: Disease-linked TCR variants were identified with a new computational method built on a probabilistic model of VDJ rearrangement. Starting from the raw public reads, TCRdb applied fastp trimming at Q25, assembled clones with MiXCR and retained in-frame beta chains. Identical CDR3 proteins give one entry, which carries the most common genes and DNA. The V and J calls were determined by TCRdb, not by the authors. The sample yields 230,000 or so distinct CDR3 sequences; 20% to 30% were counted once. The ten top clones hold approximately 0.61% of the sample. The junction shows trimming of 4 bases on V and 10 bases on J, plus 11 bases between the germline ends. As encoded in the germline V gene (reference sequence), CDR1 is DFQATT while CDR2 is SNEGSKA. The cysteine opens and the phenylalanine closes a CDR3 of 11 amino acids. Kept here is only the CDR3 DNA, which spans 33 bases and is read in frame from base 1.

In the case of this clonotype: The antigen this receptor binds is unknown. Base quality data are lacking; no much larger clone is found one base away.

Input material: blood, either unsorted or a sorted T cell fraction (not recorded which). The chain uses TRBV20-1 and TRBJ2-1; the D gene is possibly TRBD2, with 6 bases matching. The receptor was derived from a male donor with ankylosing spondylitis or in good health (not recorded which). The CDR3 sequence is CSATGDSEQFF. The DNA sequence reads TGCAGTGCTACCGGGGACTCGGAGCAGTTCTTC.